This T cell receptor beta chain comes out of a study of CD8 T cells in Susac syndrome. The wider study: Patients with Susac syndrome were therapy-naive, on corticosteroids, or on intravenous immunoglobulin alone at the time that blood was drawn.

Reverse transcription used roughly 0.5 to 1 ug RNA and random hexamers. Amplification of TCR beta CDR3 used immunoSEQ multiplex PCR across 54 Vbeta and 13 Jbeta. TCRdb re-analysed the immunoSEQ multiplex PCR reads in MiXCR, keeping a single row per CDR3 protein. Among 150,000 to 200,000 distinct CDR3 sequences listed, 85% to 95% were seen once. General study points: Only a relatively small number of individuals were included in the TCR sequencing and HLA analysis.

Germline V gene sequence: CDR1 MNHEY, CDR2 SMNVEV (reference sequence). CDR3 length: 13 amino acids. V gave up 5 bases and J gave up 9 bases, with 16 bases separating them. Both CD4+ and CD8+ T cells were negatively isolated, and TEMRA cells underwent FACS enrichment. Of note for this clonotype: Its specificity is unknown.

Sequenced material: CD4+ T cells from PBMCs. This receptor was obtained from a human donor with Susac syndrome. This sequence joins TRBV27 and TRBJ1-2; the D gene is possibly TRBD1 (5 bases). In DNA form, the CDR3 reads TGTGCCAGCAGTGACGCAGGGAGGTATCGCTACACCTTC. Its protein is CASSDAGRYRYTF.